Here is one TCR beta chain with its context. The antigen is unknown. The data derive from a study of CXCR3-negative and CXCR3-positive naive CD8 T cells. Whole-study results and caveats: Most assays were run on fresh PBMCs (CXCR3 expression partially decreased after cryopreservation).

CDR3 length equals 14 residues. UMI-labeled TRB cDNA libraries were prepared by 5' RACE. TCRdb reprocessed the 5' RACE reads, keeping one entry per CDR3 protein, no DNA. This sample's table reports approximately 66,000 distinct CDR3 sequences. This TCR derives from a human donor in good health. Some clones in this sample may be carry-over from other donors' samples. V usage is TRBV12-3 or TRBV12-4 and J usage is TRBJ2-5; TCRdb selects TRBD1, and the lack of DNA leaves this call unchecked. Sequencing was carried out using naive CXCR3- CD8+ T cells from blood. Subset described: CD45RO-CCR7+CD27+CD95- naive CD8+ T cells lacking CXCR3 (TNR3-). CDR3: CASSPGTGDETQYF.